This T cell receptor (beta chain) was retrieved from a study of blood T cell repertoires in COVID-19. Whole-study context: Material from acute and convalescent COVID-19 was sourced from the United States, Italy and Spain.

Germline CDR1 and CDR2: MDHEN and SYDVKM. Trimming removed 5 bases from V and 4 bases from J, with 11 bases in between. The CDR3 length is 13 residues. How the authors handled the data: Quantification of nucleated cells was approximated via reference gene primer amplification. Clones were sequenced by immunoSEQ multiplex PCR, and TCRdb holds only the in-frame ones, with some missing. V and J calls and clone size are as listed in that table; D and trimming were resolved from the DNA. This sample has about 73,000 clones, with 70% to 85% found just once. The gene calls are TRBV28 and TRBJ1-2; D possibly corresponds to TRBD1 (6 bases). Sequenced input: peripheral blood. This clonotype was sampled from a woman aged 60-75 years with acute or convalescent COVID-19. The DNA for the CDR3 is TGTGCCAGCAGTCGGGACATGTCCTATGGCTACACCTTC. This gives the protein CASSRDMSYGYTF.